The 17 T cell receptor beta chains presented below share a single source sample, sequenced in a study of blood T cell repertoires in COVID-19. TCRdb keeps only in-frame clones here, not all; method: immunoSEQ multiplex PCR. The sample yields tens of thousands of clones, roughly four fifths seen once. Sequenced sample: peripheral blood. The receptor source for this set is a woman of 80 years or more with acute or convalescent COVID-19.

The chain uses TRBV10-3 and TRBJ2-2; 11 bases line up with TRBD2. Germline V gene data show CDR1 as ENHRY and CDR2 as SYGVKD. This CDR3 is built from 17 residues. V dropped 8 bases and J dropped 0; count of bases not matched to a gene: 8. The CDR3 loop reads CAIGGSGRAANTGELFF. In nucleotides, the CDR3 is TGTGCCATCGGGGGTAGCGGGAGGGCCGCGAACACCGGGGAGCTGTTTTTT.

The V gene is TRBV6-6, the J gene TRBJ2-7; 8 nucleotides match TRBD1. This CDR3 region has 13 residues. Germline V gives CDR1 MNHNY, CDR2 SVGAGI (reference sequence). V lost 6 bases, J lost 7 bases, and 8 bases stayed unmatched. The CDR3 DNA reads TGTGCCAGCAGCCAGGACAGGGTCACTGAGCAGTACTTC. Amino acid sequence: CASSQDRVTEQYF.

The rearrangement uses TRBV19 and TRBJ1-6; 8 nucleotides agree with TRBD1. The V gene's germline CDR1 is LNHDA and CDR2 SQIVND (reference sequence). This CDR3 contains 13 residues. The V gene end was trimmed by 5 bases and the J gene end by 10 bases; junction bases not matched to a gene: 4. The CDR3 bases are TGTGCCAGTAGTTACAGGGGGAGCTCACCCCTCCACTTT. This gives the protein CASSYRGSSPLHF.

The chain links TRBV6-5 to TRBJ1-2; D perhaps matches TRBD1 (6 bases). The V gene lost 6 bases and the J gene lost 5 bases, with 19 bases spanning the gap. CDR3 length: 15 amino acids. Germline CDR1 and CDR2: MNHEY and SVGAGI. In nucleotides, the CDR3 is TGTGCCAGCAGCAACCGAAGACGAGGGGGATATGGCTACACCTTC. Translation gives CASSNRRRGGYGYTF.

The rearrangement joins TRBV19 to TRBJ2-5; the match to TRBD1 covers 8 bases. CDR1 LNHDA and CDR2 SQIVND come from the germline V gene (reference sequence). CDR3 size: 15 residues. Trimming at V came to 4 bases and at J to 4 bases, leaving 8 bases not matched to a gene. The DNA of the CDR3 is TGTGCCAGTAGTACAACAGGGGGGCACGGAGAGACCCAGTACTTC. Translated, it gives CASSTTGGHGETQYF.

The genes are TRBV2 and TRBJ2-5; TRBD1 aligns across 9 bases. This CDR3 is 16 amino acids long. V was clipped by 2 bases and J by 1 base; unmatched bases: 5. Per the germline V gene, CDR1 is SNHLY and CDR2 is FYNNEI. The CDR3 loop reads CASSEPTGGGQETQYF. The DNA for the CDR3 is TGTGCCAGCAGTGAACCCACAGGGGGCGGCCAAGAGACCCAGTACTTC.

This rearrangement joins TRBV21-1 to TRBJ2-5; no DNA check was done on the table's D call, TRBD1. TRBV21-1 is a known pseudogene. The CDR3 totals 13 residues. CDR3 sequence (DNA): TGTGCCAGCACCCGACAGGGGGTGGAGACCCAGTACTTC. This gives the protein CASTRQGVETQYF.

The chain has TRBV6-4 and TRBJ2-2; 12 bases match TRBD2. The CDR3 covers 22 residues. The V and J ends lost 0 bases and 4 bases, in that order; junction bases with no gene match: 18. CDR1 and CDR2 (germline): MRHNA, SNTAGT. In nucleotides, the CDR3 is TGTGCCAGCAGTGACTCGTATTCCTCTACTAGCGGGAGGAGCGTACGCACCGGGGAGCTGTTTTTT. Translating gives CASSDSYSSTSGRSVRTGELFF.

The chain has TRBV19 and TRBJ2-2, with 14 positions matching TRBD2. With V trimmed by 4 bases and J by 2 bases, 3 bases remained unmatched. The CDR3 consists of 17 residues. Germline CDR1 LNHDA, CDR2 SQIVND (reference sequence). CDR3 sequence (DNA): TGTGCCAGTAGTACGACTAGCGGGAGGGTCAACACCGGGGAGCTGTTTTTT. Residues: CASSTTSGRVNTGELFF.

CDR3 in DNA: TGTGCCAGCAGCTTGGGAGCGGGGACGGGGGGCTACACCTTC. This gives the protein CASSLGAGTGGYTF. The V gene is TRBV5-6, the J gene TRBJ1-2; possible D gene TRBD1, 5 bases. Germline assignment: CDR1 SGHDT and CDR2 YYEEEE. The CDR3 spans 14 residues. V lost 0 bases, J lost 8 bases, and 14 bases lay in between.

V gene TRBV6-5 combines with J gene TRBJ2-3, with 9 bases aligning to TRBD2. Germline loops: CDR1 MNHEY, CDR2 SVGAGI. The V gene end was trimmed by 0 bases and the J gene end by 5 bases; junction bases not matched to a gene: 6. The CDR3 runs 16 residues. The CDR3 DNA sequence: TGTGCCAGCAGTTACTCAGGCGGGAGGGTCGAAGATACGCAGTATTTT. It codes for CASSYSGGRVEDTQYF.

This sequence joins TRBV2 and TRBJ1-1, with D maybe TRBD1 (5 bases). This CDR3 spans 14 amino acids. Germline CDR1 is SNHLY and CDR2 is FYNNEI. Trimming removed 3 bases from V and 2 bases from J, with 10 bases in between. CDR3 in DNA: TGTGCCAGCAGTGATCTCCGGACAAACACTGAAGCTTTCTTT. It yields the protein CASSDLRTNTEAFF. Full variable domain (outside the CDR3, taken from reference TRBV2 and TRBJ1-1): EPEVTQTPSHQVTQMGQEVILRCVPISNHLYFYWYRQILGQKVEFLVSFYNNEISEKSEIFDDQFSVERPDGSNFTLKIRSTKLEDSAMYFCASSDLRTNTEAFFGQGTRLTVV.

Only a few counts were recorded for this clone. The chain combines TRBV12-3 or TRBV12-4 with TRBJ2-3; 7 bases map to TRBD2. V shed 6 bases, J shed 10 bases, and the junction held 7 bases outside the gene matches. CDR3 size: 12 residues. CDR3 region: CASSRSGRAQYF. DNA for the CDR3: TGTGCCAGCAGCCGTAGCGGGCGGGCGCAGTATTTT.

This clone came up once. The CDR3, as DNA: TGTGCCAGCAGCCGCCGACAGTCGGATACGCAGTATTTT. It specifies CASSRRQSDTQYF. This chain uses TRBV3-1 (or the pseudogene TRBV3-2) with TRBJ2-3; tentatively, D is TRBD1 (5 bases). V lost 4 bases and J 6 bases, leaving 11 bases between the germline ends. Germline V gene sequence: CDR1 LGHDT, CDR2 YNNKEL (reference sequence). The CDR3 extends over 13 amino acids.

The V call is TRBV5-6, the J call TRBJ2-2; D is perhaps TRBD2 (5 bases). V was shortened by 2 bases and J by 6 bases, with 14 bases between the two germline ends. The CDR3 totals 15 residues. In germline, CDR1 is SGHDT, CDR2 YYEEEE. CDR3 sequence (DNA): TGTGCCAGCAGCTTTTTCGCGGGTTTAGCCGGGGAGCTGTTTTTT. Translating it yields CASSFFAGLAGELFF.

This clone was seen a single time. The rearrangement joins TRBV5-6 to TRBJ2-7; 8 nucleotides match TRBD2. Germline values: CDR1 SGHDT, CDR2 YYEEEE. CDR3 length: 16 residues. J lost 4 bases, V lost 0 bases, and 9 bases had no gene match. The CDR3 nucleotides read TGTGCCAGCAGCTTGGGCCTTAGCGGGATTTCTTACGAGCAGTACTTC. Its translation: CASSLGLSGISYEQYF.

This clone was seen only a few times. V gene TRBV6-5 combines with J gene TRBJ2-2; D not certain. Per germline, CDR1 MNHEY and CDR2 SVGAGI. Trimming took off 5 bases at V and 0 bases at J, with 4 bases between the two ends. The CDR3 length is 13 residues. CDR3 in amino acids: CASSPTNTGELFF. The CDR3 DNA sequence: TGTGCCAGCAGTCCCACGAACACCGGGGAGCTGTTTTTT.